The rows below give T cell receptor beta chains drawn from one sample of a study of blood T cell repertoires in COVID-19. Clones were read by immunoSEQ multiplex PCR, and TCRdb kept only the in-frame ones, dropping some. This table has tens of thousands of clones, about 88% appearing once. The sequenced sample was peripheral blood. The receptors were sampled from an older man with acute or convalescent COVID-19. CDR3s include the opening cysteine and the closing phenylalanine or tryptophan. Each record gives: clone size, J gene, D gene, V gene, CDR3 DNA, CDR3 protein. A D gene is named only where the DNA matches it firmly. The listing skips clone size in some rows; elsewhere it reads once, few, many or a size class.

>-|TRBJ2-7|TRBD2|TRBV19
TGTGCCAGTAGTACTCGACTAGCGGGGAGCCCGTTATACGAGCAGTACTTC
CASSTRLAGSPLYEQYF
>-|TRBJ2-1|TRBD2|TRBV10-3
TGTGCCATCAGTGAAGGACTAGCGGGGGGATTGAACAATGAGCAGTTCTTC
CAISEGLAGGLNNEQFF
>-|TRBJ1-4|-|TRBV2
TGTGCCAGCAGTGAAGCAGCCGGACTGAATAATGAAAAACTGTTTTTT
CASSEAAGLNNEKLFF
>-|TRBJ1-3|-|TRBV5-4
TGTGCCAGCAGCTTGACAGGGGGAAACACCATATATTTT
CASSLTGGNTIYF
>-|TRBJ2-5|TRBD1|TRBV3-1/TRBV3-2
TGTGCCAGCAGCCAAGGGGGACAGGGGGGATTGGAGACCCAGTACTTC
CASSQGGQGGLETQYF
>-|TRBJ2-7|-|TRBV7-6
TGTGCCAGCAGCCCCCGACAGTCCGAGCAGTACTTC
CASSPRQSEQYF
>-|TRBJ2-5|TRBD1|TRBV27
TGTGCCAGCAGTCTGGGACAGGGCCATCGAGAGACCCAGTACTTC
CASSLGQGHRETQYF
>-|TRBJ2-1|TRBD1|TRBV4-3
TGCGCCAGCAGCCAGGGGACAGGGGTTTTGGCTCCGAGCTCCTACAATGAGCAGTTCTTC
CASSQGTGVLAPSSYNEQFF
>-|TRBJ2-5|-|TRBV5-6
TGTGCCAGCAGCCCGCGATTAACAGGTTTAGAGACCCAGTACTTC
CASSPRLTGLETQYF
>-|TRBJ1-4|TRBD1|TRBV7-9
TGTGCCAGCAGCTCCGGGACAGGGACTGAAAAACTGTTTTTT
CASSSGTGTEKLFF
>-|TRBJ2-1|TRBD2|TRBV2
TGTGCCAGCAGGGGTAGCGGGGGGGCTCGGAATGAGCAGTTCTTC
CASRGSGGARNEQFF
>-|TRBJ2-1|TRBD1|TRBV30
TGTGCCTGGAGTAGTGAGACAGGGGGCAATGAGCAGTTCTTC
CAWSSETGGNEQFF
>-|TRBJ2-7|-|TRBV4-1
TGCGCCAGCAGCCAAGATCAGAACCCAGAGCAGTACTTC
CASSQDQNPEQYF
>-|TRBJ1-5|TRBD1|TRBV6-6
TGTGCCAGCAGCTTTGACAGGGTCGGTCAGCCCCAGCATTTT
CASSFDRVGQPQHF
>-|TRBJ1-5|-|TRBV21-1
TGTGCCAGCAGCCTCCCCTACGGGAACAATCAGCCCCAGCATTTT
CASSLPYGNNQPQHF
>-|TRBJ1-5|-|TRBV6-6
TGTGCCAGCAGTTACTCCGGTAGCAATCAGCCCCAGCATTTT
CASSYSGSNQPQHF
>-|TRBJ1-6|TRBD1|TRBV3-1/TRBV3-2
TGTGCCAGCAGAGACAGGGGGCACCCTAATTCACCCCTCCACTTT
CASRDRGHPNSPLHF
>-|TRBJ2-7|-|TRBV9
TGTGCCAGCAGCGTAGGTGAGGGGGTGGCATACGAGCAGTACTTC
CASSVGEGVAYEQYF
>-|TRBJ2-3|TRBD2|TRBV29-1
TGCAGCGGTGTAGCGGGGGGGCCAGATACGCAGTATTTT
CSGVAGGPDTQYF
>-|TRBJ2-7|-|TRBV5-4
TGTGCCAGCAGCTTAGAAGAACAGGGGAGGTTCTCCTACGAGCAGTACTTC
CASSLEEQGRFSYEQYF
>-|TRBJ2-7|-|TRBV12-3/TRBV12-4
TGTGCCAGCAGTGACAACTCCTACGAGCAGTACTTC
CASSDNSYEQYF
>-|TRBJ2-1|-|TRBV6-2/TRBV6-3
TGTGCCAGCAGTTACAGCGGTGAGCAGTTCTTC
CASSYSGEQFF
>-|TRBJ2-7|-|TRBV4-3
TGCGCCAGCAGCCGCGACAGGCTCCGAGGCTCCTACGAGCAGTACTTC
CASSRDRLRGSYEQYF
>-|TRBJ1-1|TRBD1|TRBV11-2
TGTGCCAGCAGCTTAGTTCGGACAGGGAACACTGAAGCTTTCTTT
CASSLVRTGNTEAFF
>-|TRBJ2-2|-|TRBV28
TGTGCCAGCAGTTTAGGGTCAGGAAATACCGGGGAGCTGTTTTTT
CASSLGSGNTGELFF
>few|TRBJ1-2|-|TRBV9
TGTGCCAGCAGCAAAACCACAGGGACTACTAACTATGGCTACACCTTC
CASSKTTGTTNYGYTF
>once|TRBJ2-6|-|TRBV19
TGTGCCAGTAGCCGACAGATCTCTGGGGCCAACGTCCTGACTTTC
CASSRQISGANVLTF
>-|TRBJ1-1|-|TRBV18
TGTGCCAGCTCACCACCAACCGGGAGTAACACTGAAGCTTTCTTT
CASSPPTGSNTEAFF
>-|TRBJ2-1|TRBD1|TRBV18
TGTGCCAGCTCACCAACTACCACCGGGACAGGGTATGGTGAGCAGTTCTTC
CASSPTTTGTGYGEQFF
>-|TRBJ2-2|TRBD1|TRBV7-6
TGTGCCAGCAGCTCGGCGACAGGGGGCCGGTCCGGGGAGCTGTTTTTT
CASSSATGGRSGELFF
>-|TRBJ2-7|TRBD1|TRBV2
TGTGCCACCACCCCGGGACAGGAGTACGAGCAGTACTTC
CATTPGQEYEQYF
>-|TRBJ1-2|TRBD1|TRBV5-6
TGTGCCAGCAGCTTGGTGGGTGACAGGGTGAGCTATGGCTACACCTTC
CASSLVGDRVSYGYTF
>-|TRBJ1-6|-|TRBV6-5
TGTGCCAGCAGCCTGGGGTACGGAGGGAATTCACCCCTCCACTTT
CASSLGYGGNSPLHF
>-|TRBJ1-2|-|TRBV9
TGTGCCAGCAGCCGCGGTCCAGGGTTGAACTATGGCTACACCTTC
CASSRGPGLNYGYTF
>-|TRBJ1-1|TRBD1|TRBV7-2
TGTGCCAGCAGCTCAGGCCTGGGACAGGGGGCGAGCACTGAAGCTTTCTTT
CASSSGLGQGASTEAFF
>-|TRBJ1-5|-|TRBV30
TGTGCCTGGAAGCGGGACAGCAATCAGCCCCAGCATTTT
CAWKRDSNQPQHF
>-|TRBJ2-5|-|TRBV18
TGTGCCAGCTCACCCGTGAAGGGGCGGGGAGAGACCCAGTACTTC
CASSPVKGRGETQYF
>-|TRBJ2-2|-|TRBV5-1
TGCGCCAGCAGCTTGGTGGCAGGGGCCAACGGGGAGCTGTTTTTT
CASSLVAGANGELFF
>-|TRBJ2-5|TRBD1|TRBV5-1
TGCGCCAGCGGACTGCGGGGACAGGGGGAAGAGACCCAGTACTTC
CASGLRGQGEETQYF
>-|TRBJ2-1|TRBD1|TRBV27
TGTGCCAGCAGGACGACCGGGACAGGGATCTACAATGAGCAGTTCTTC
CASRTTGTGIYNEQFF
>-|TRBJ1-2|-|TRBV7-2
TGTGCCAGCAGCTCCCTCCGAATCGGGGGTGGCTACACCTTC
CASSSLRIGGGYTF
>-|TRBJ1-1|-|TRBV19
TGTGCCAGTAGTATACGGGGGGCTGAAGCTTTCTTT
CASSIRGAEAFF
>-|TRBJ1-1|TRBD1|TRBV10-3
TGTGCCATCAGTGTGTCAGGGGGCGAGAACACTGAAGCTTTCTTT
CAISVSGGENTEAFF
>-|TRBJ2-7|-|TRBV10-2
TGCGCCAGCACTCGGAAAAGCGACTCCTACGAGCAGTACTTC
CASTRKSDSYEQYF